These 4 T cell receptor delta chains were all obtained from the same sample, sequenced in a study of gamma-delta T cells after stem cell transplantation. TCRdb re-processed the RT-PCR reads using CATT. This table has 1,500 to 2,000 delta-chain clones, 22% appearing once. Sample: gamma-delta T cells. These receptors originate from a human donor. It is not recorded whose cells these are; they may come from a transplant donor.

In this sample, this clone turned up a few times. V usage is TRDV2 and J usage is TRDJ1, with 7 positions matching TRDD3. With V trimmed by 1 base and J by 4 bases, 8 bases remained unmatched. Germline CDR1 is GEAIGNYY and CDR2 is EKD. This CDR3 has 15 residues. CDR3 nucleotides: TGTGCCTGTGACACGCTGGGGGGAGCTGACGATAAACTCATCTTT. It is translated as CACDTLGGADDKLIF.

Note on this clone: This likely traces to a read error, being one base from a far larger clone. The sample has other DNA sequences that encode this CDR3 too. The chain has TRDV2 and TRDJ1; TRDD2 might be the D (6 bases). Germline assignment: CDR1 GEAIGNYY and CDR2 EKD. This CDR3 region has 16 residues. The CDR3 region has the DNA TGTGCCTGTGACCTCCTACAAGGGGCTGACACCGATAAACTCATCTTC. Protein: CACDLLQGADTDKLIF.

In the case of this clone: A far more abundant clone sits one base away, making this likely a read error. The rearrangement joins TRDV2 to TRDJ1, with 8 nucleotides matching TRDD3. With V trimmed by 0 bases and J by 7 bases, 18 bases remained unmatched. Germline values: CDR1 GEAIGNYY, CDR2 EKD. The CDR3 runs to 18 residues. CDR3 loop: CACDTMGIHTADNGKLIF. For the CDR3, the DNA is TGTGCCTGTGACACCATGGGGATACATACCGCAGATAACGGTAAACTCATCTTT.

Judged by abundance, this clone is medium-sized. The chain carries TRDV2 and TRDJ1; 10 positions match TRDD3. V was pared by 3 bases and J by 2 bases, with 11 bases of the junction left unmatched. The CDR3 loop spans 17 amino acids. Germline V CDR1 and CDR2: GEAIGNYY, EKD. In DNA, the CDR3 is TGTGCCTGTGACCTTACTGGGGGATCTGGTGCTACCGATAAACTCATCTTT. It specifies CACDLTGGSGATDKLIF.